A single sample is the source of the 23 T cell receptor beta chains below, sequenced in a study of cytomegalovirus exposure and HLA in healthy donors. PCR primers comprised 60 Vbeta and 13 Jbeta primers. Only in-frame clones appear in the TCRdb table, and some are missing; sequencing was by immunoSEQ multiplex PCR. This sample's table reports some 150,000 clones. The sequenced sample consisted of PBMCs. All receptors derive from a young woman in good health and CMV-seropositive.

This chain links TRBV27 with TRBJ2-1, with 13 bases lining up with TRBD2. Germline V gives CDR1 MNHEY, CDR2 SMNVEV (reference sequence). V lost 8 bases and J lost 0; bases outside the gene matches: 13. The CDR3 spans 19 residues. This CDR3 reads CASSQYGLAGDSSYNEQFF. The CDR3 region has the DNA TGTGCCAGCTCCCAGTACGGACTAGCGGGGGACAGCTCCTACAATGAGCAGTTCTTC.

J is TRBJ1-5 and V is TRBV19; a possible D gene is TRBD1 (6 bases). The CDR3 contains 15 residues. V was clipped by 6 bases and J by 2 bases, with 14 bases between them. Germline V lookup: CDR1 LNHDA, CDR2 SQIVND (reference sequence). The CDR3 loop is CASRSGQIRNQPQHF. The CDR3, as DNA: TGTGCCAGTAGATCGGGACAAATTCGCAATCAGCCCCAGCATTTT.

V gene TRBV25-1 combines with J gene TRBJ1-1, with 7 nucleotides matching TRBD1. The germline V gene encodes CDR1 MGHDK and CDR2 SYGVNS. Unmatched junction bases numbered 1, after V lost 6 bases and J lost 0 bases. The CDR3 spans 13 residues. CDR3 residues: CASRGQLNTEAFF. As DNA, the CDR3 is TGTGCCAGCAGGGGACAGTTGAACACTGAAGCTTTCTTT.

The rearrangement joins TRBV7-9 to TRBJ2-7; D perhaps matches TRBD1 (5 bases). CDR3 length: 14 amino acids. Trimming shortened V by 1 base and J by 4 bases, and 11 bases separated the two germline ends. Per germline, CDR1 SEHNR and CDR2 FQNEAQ (reference sequence). The CDR3 coding sequence is TGTGCCAGCAGCTTAGGAGGACATTCATACGAGCAGTACTTC. Translation: CASSLGGHSYEQYF.

The V gene is TRBV29-1, the J gene TRBJ2-2; 7 nucleotides line up with TRBD1. Germline V lookup: CDR1 SQVTM, CDR2 ANQGSEA. With 7 bases clipped from V and 4 bases from J, the junction kept 9 bases outside the gene matches. The CDR3 has 14 residues. CDR3 sequence reads: CSALTGKGTGELFF. CDR3 bases: TGCAGCGCCCTGACAGGGAAGGGCACCGGGGAGCTGTTTTTT.

The chain combines TRBV30 with TRBJ2-1; D might be TRBD2 (6 bases). Trimming stripped 1 base from V and 11 bases from J, with 21 bases between. This CDR3 is 15 amino acids long. Germline V gene data show CDR1 as GTSNPN and CDR2 as SVGIG (reference sequence). CDR3 coding DNA: TGTGCCTGGAGTGCCACCCGGGACTTCGGGGGACAGCAGTTCTTC. Amino acids: CAWSATRDFGGQQFF. Supplemented by reference TRBV30 and TRBJ2-1, the full variable domain reads SQTIHQWPATLVQPVGSPLSLECTVEGTSNPNLYWYRQAAGRGLQLLFYSVGIGQISSEVPQNLSASRPQDRQFILSSKKLLLSDSGFYLCAWSATRDFGGQQFFGPGTRLTVL.

The J gene is TRBJ1-2, the V gene TRBV14; D remains unclear. Trimming removed 4 bases at V and 4 bases at J, with 16 bases between. Per the germline V gene, CDR1 is SGHDN and CDR2 is FVKESK. The CDR3 contains 15 residues. CDR3 region: CASSPTQAGSYGYTF. The CDR3, as DNA: TGTGCCAGCAGCCCGACCCAGGCGGGGAGCTATGGCTACACCTTC. The full variable domain, in which reference TRBV14 and TRBJ1-2 provide the parts outside the CDR3, is EAGVTQFPSHSVIEKGQTVTLRCDPISGHDNLYWYRRVMGKEIKFLLHFVKESKQDESGMPNNRFLAERTGGTYSTLKVQPAELEDSGVYFCASSPTQAGSYGYTFGSGTRLTVV.

The J gene is TRBJ2-2, the V gene TRBV9; no clear D gene. Between the trimmed V and J ends, which lost 0 bases and 4 bases, there was a span of 4 bases. The CDR3 is made up of 13 amino acids. CDR1 and CDR2 from the germline V gene are SGDLS and YYNGEE. The CDR3 loop reads CASSVGSTGELFF. The CDR3 DNA is TGTGCCAGCAGCGTAGGGAGCACCGGGGAGCTGTTTTTT.

The rearrangement links TRBV18 to TRBJ2-7; 8 positions agree with TRBD1. This CDR3 contains 18 residues. V trimming: 4 bases; J trimming: 7 bases; junction bases outside the gene matches: 21. Germline V gives CDR1 KGHSH, CDR2 LQKENI. The CDR3 nucleotides are TGTGCCAGCTCACGGGGGCCCCCCGGACAGGGCACGGCGGGGGAGCAGTACTTC. As protein: CASSRGPPGQGTAGEQYF.

The V gene is TRBV2, the J gene TRBJ2-5; perhaps TRBD2 as D (5 bases). The V gene's germline CDR1 is SNHLY and CDR2 FYNNEI. The V end was cut by 6 bases, the J end by 5 bases, with 13 bases between. The CDR3 length is 13 residues. The CDR3 is CASSPNPGETQYF. The CDR3 DNA is TGTGCCAGCAGCCCCAACCCGGGGGAGACCCAGTACTTC.

This sequence joins TRBV19 and TRBJ2-1, with D perhaps TRBD2 (5 bases). Germline CDR1 LNHDA, CDR2 SQIVND (reference sequence). V was trimmed by 6 bases and J by 7 bases, leaving 10 bases between them. This CDR3 is 12 amino acids long. The CDR3, as DNA: TGTGCCAGTAGCCCGGCGGGTAATGAGCAGTTCTTC. Translation gives CASSPAGNEQFF.

The V call is TRBV25-1, the J call TRBJ1-2; D gene uncertain. The CDR3 runs 14 residues. Trimming left V 2 bases short and J 0 bases short, with 7 bases between. Germline V gives CDR1 MGHDK, CDR2 SYGVNS. The DNA of the CDR3 is TGTGCCAGCAGTGAACTAAGTTCTAACTATGGCTACACCTTC. This sequence encodes CASSELSSNYGYTF.

V usage is TRBV5-8 and J usage is TRBJ2-1; 7 nucleotides line up with TRBD2. The V gene end was trimmed by 3 bases and the J gene end by 3 bases; junction bases not matched to a gene: 3. The germline gives CDR1 SGHTS, CDR2 YDEGEE. The CDR3 has 14 residues. CDR3 sequence (DNA): TGTGCCAGCAGCTCCGGGACTATCTACAATGAGCAGTTCTTC. Encoded protein: CASSSGTIYNEQFF.

The chain links TRBV5-4 to TRBJ1-2, with 7 bases aligning to TRBD1. Germline lookup yields CDR1 SGHNT and CDR2 YYREEE (reference sequence). The CDR3 sequence is 16 residues long. V shed 4 bases, J shed 2 bases, and the junction held 11 bases outside the gene matches. DNA of the CDR3: TGTGCCAGCAGCCCAGGGGGAAGAGACGGAAACTATGGCTACACCTTC. This codes for CASSPGGRDGNYGYTF.

The chain has TRBV14 and TRBJ2-5; the D gene is possibly TRBD2 (6 bases). The germline gives CDR1 SGHDN, CDR2 FVKESK. V lost 1 base to trimming and J lost 2 bases, with 14 bases between them. The CDR3 is made up of 16 amino acids. CDR3 DNA: TGTGCCAGCAGCCAAGGTCTGCTAGCGTTACAAGAGACCCAGTACTTC. Translated, it gives CASSQGLLALQETQYF.

V and J are TRBV5-8 and TRBJ2-7, with D perhaps TRBD2 (6 bases). Germline CDR1 SGHTS, CDR2 YDEGEE. V shed 4 bases and J shed 4 bases, with 12 bases lying between them. The CDR3 is 13 residues long. The CDR3 loop is CASSVPGGYEQYF. The CDR3 nucleotides are TGTGCCAGCAGCGTTCCCGGGGGATACGAGCAGTACTTC.

The chain recombines TRBV5-1 with TRBJ1-6, with D perhaps TRBD1 (5 bases). V lost 2 bases to trimming and J lost 9 bases, with 15 bases between them. This CDR3 is 15 amino acids long. Germline CDR1 is SGHRS and CDR2 is YFSETQ. The CDR3 region has the DNA TGCGCCAGCAGCTTCTCTCAGGGTTCTATTTCACCCCTCCACTTT. Translated: CASSFSQGSISPLHF. The entire variable domain, with the rest obtained from reference TRBV5-1 and TRBJ1-6, is as follows: KAGVTQTPRYLIKTRGQQVTLSCSPISGHRSVSWYQQTPGQGLQFLFEYFSETQRNKGNFPGRFSGRQFSNSRSEMNVSTLELGDSALYLCASSFSQGSISPLHFGNGTRLTVT.

V and J are TRBV28 and TRBJ2-1; the match to TRBD2 covers 8 bases. From germline, CDR1 is MDHEN and CDR2 SYDVKM. Trimming took 5 bases from V and 0 from J; bases not matched to a gene: 9. This CDR3 is built from 17 residues. The CDR3 DNA is TGTGCCAGCAGTCCCTTAAGCGGGGGAAGCTCCTACAATGAGCAGTTCTTC. This encodes CASSPLSGGSSYNEQFF. Using reference TRBV28 and TRBJ2-1 for the parts outside the CDR3, the full variable domain is DVKVTQSSRYLVKRTGEKVFLECVQDMDHENMFWYRQDPGLGLRLIYFSYDVKMKEKGDIPEGYSVSREKKERFSLILESASTNQTSMYLCASSPLSGGSSYNEQFFGPGTRLTVL.

The gene calls are TRBV6-5 and TRBJ2-2; 9 positions match TRBD1. Germline values: CDR1 MNHEY, CDR2 SVGAGI. The trim removed 6 bases at V and 6 bases at J, leaving 5 bases unmatched. The CDR3 runs 14 residues. The CDR3 nucleotides are TGTGCCAGCAGGGACAGGGGATTGGCCGGGGAGCTGTTTTTT. Translated, it gives CASRDRGLAGELFF.

The genes are TRBV5-4 and TRBJ2-3; 8 bases are shared with TRBD2. The ends lost 1 base at V and 1 base at J; junction bases unmatched: 2. Germline loops: CDR1 SGHNT, CDR2 YYREEE (reference sequence). This CDR3 contains 15 residues. The CDR3 DNA reads as TGTGCCAGCAGCTTGACTAGCGGAGGCACAGATACGCAGTATTTT. Encoded protein: CASSLTSGGTDTQYF.

V usage is TRBV4-1 and J usage is TRBJ1-4; TRBD1 might be the D (5 bases). CDR1 is MGHRA and CDR2 is YSYEKL in the germline V gene. Trimming pared 4 bases from V and 3 bases from J, leaving 12 bases between. The CDR3 is 15 amino acids. CDR3 DNA sequence: TGCGCCAGCAGCCGGCAGGGCGAGCCTAATGAAAAACTGTTTTTT. This codes for CASSRQGEPNEKLFF.

The gene calls are TRBV27 and TRBJ2-7, with 8 bases that match TRBD2. The CDR3 loop spans 15 amino acids. With V trimmed by 3 bases and J by 6 bases, 10 bases remained unmatched. Germline CDR1 MNHEY, CDR2 SMNVEV (reference sequence). The CDR3 reads CASSFPGLAVSEQYF. In DNA form, the CDR3 reads TGTGCCAGCAGTTTCCCAGGACTAGCAGTTAGCGAGCAGTACTTC.

The chain has TRBV7-6 and TRBJ2-7; D perhaps matches TRBD2 (6 bases). This CDR3 is built from 14 residues. V was cut by 4 bases and J by 3 bases, with 13 bases left in between. Germline V gene sequence: CDR1 SGHVS, CDR2 FNYEAQ. This CDR3 reads CASSSPGLSYEQYF. In DNA form, the CDR3 reads TGTGCCAGCAGCTCGCCGGGACTCAGCTACGAGCAGTACTTC. The variable domain in full, completed from reference TRBV7-6 and TRBJ2-7, reads GAGVSQSPRYKVTKRGQDVALRCDPISGHVSLYWYRQALGQGPEFLTYFNYEAQQDKSGLPNDRFSAERPEGSISTLTIQRTEQRDSAMYRCASSSPGLSYEQYFGPGTRLTVT.